A selection of T cell receptor beta chains follows, all from one sample in a study of shared clonotypes between healthy human individuals. Method: immunoSEQ multiplex PCR; TCRdb's copy keeps in-frame clones and lacks some. The sample carries some 630,000 clones, 60% to 80% recorded once. Sequencing was carried out using memory CD4+ T cells sorted from blood. Receptors originate from a woman aged 25 to 45 in good health. Both conserved end residues are part of each CDR3. The order of the fields is clone size, J gene, D gene, V gene, CDR3 protein, CDR3 DNA. The D gene is left open where the match is weak. Clone size is shown for a subset of rows, as once, few, many or a class of expanded clone.

once	TRBJ2-1	NA	TRBV11-1	CASSKNRNEQFF	TGTGCCAGCAGCAAAAACAGGAATGAGCAGTTCTTC
few	TRBJ2-1	NA	TRBV5-1	CASSRPGDNEQFF	TGCGCCAGCAGCCGGCCGGGCGACAATGAGCAGTTCTTC
NA	TRBJ2-7	NA	TRBV5-6	CASSDVTGGLAGGNYEQYF	TGTGCCAGCAGCGACGTGACAGGGGGATTGGCGGGAGGGAACTACGAGCAGTACTTC
NA	TRBJ2-7	TRBD2	TRBV10-3	CAIGTSGEGAEQYF	TGTGCCATCGGCACTAGCGGAGAGGGCGCCGAGCAGTACTTC
NA	TRBJ2-3	NA	TRBV5-1	CASSIGFTDTQYF	TGCGCCAGCAGTATTGGGTTTACAGATACGCAGTATTTT
NA	TRBJ2-3	TRBD2	TRBV27	CASSSPTRLAGARTDTQYF	TGTGCCAGCAGTTCCCCAACCAGACTAGCGGGTGCGAGGACAGATACGCAGTATTTT
once	TRBJ1-2	TRBD1	TRBV28	CASHKVGYRGSRGYTF	TGTGCCAGCCATAAGGTTGGGTACAGGGGCTCTAGGGGCTACACCTTC
many	TRBJ1-2	NA	TRBV15	CATSRDRDGYGYTF	TGTGCCACCAGCAGAGACAGGGACGGCTATGGCTACACCTTC
NA	TRBJ2-1	TRBD2	TRBV18	CASSPPGTSGRDEQFF	TGTGCCAGCTCACCACCGGGGACTAGCGGGAGGGATGAGCAGTTCTTC
NA	TRBJ2-1	TRBD2	TRBV11-2	CASNQAVASGYNEQFF	TGTGCCAGCAACCAAGCCGTGGCTAGCGGTTACAATGAGCAGTTCTTC
NA	TRBJ2-2	NA	TRBV28	CASSLFTRAENTGELFF	TGTGCCAGCAGTTTATTTACTAGGGCCGAGAACACCGGGGAGCTGTTTTTT
NA	TRBJ2-3	NA	TRBV19	CASSIRAGTDTQYF	TGTGCCAGTAGTATTCGGGCAGGCACAGATACGCAGTATTTT
NA	TRBJ2-7	TRBD2	TRBV4-2	CASSQVVAGESSYEQYF	TGTGCCAGCAGCCAAGTAGTAGCGGGAGAGAGCTCCTACGAGCAGTACTTC
NA	TRBJ1-4	TRBD1	TRBV7-9	CASSSWTGAREKLFF	TGTGCCAGCAGCTCGTGGACAGGGGCGCGTGAAAAACTGTTTTTT
few	TRBJ1-1	NA	TRBV9	CASSVVEGSTEAFF	TGTGCCAGCAGCGTAGTCGAGGGGAGTACTGAAGCTTTCTTT
NA	TRBJ1-3	TRBD1	TRBV13	CASSNRGSGNTIYF	TGTGCCAGCAGCAACAGGGGTTCTGGAAACACCATATATTTT
NA	TRBJ2-7	NA	TRBV18	CASSPGSTIGYEQYF	TGTGCCAGCTCACCCGGTTCGACTATTGGATACGAGCAGTACTTC
NA	TRBJ2-7	NA	TRBV18	CASSPILAGLDEQYF	TGTGCCAGCTCACCTATACTAGCTGGGCTGGACGAGCAGTACTTC
NA	TRBJ2-1	NA	TRBV5-1	CASSLGIEAYNEQFF	TGCGCCAGCAGCTTGGGTATAGAAGCCTACAATGAGCAGTTCTTC
NA	TRBJ2-1	NA	TRBV2	CASPARTNSYNEQFF	TGTGCCAGCCCGGCCAGGACCAACTCCTACAATGAGCAGTTCTTC
few	TRBJ1-2	TRBD1	TRBV5-4	CASSLADRAGYTF	TGTGCCAGCAGCCTGGCGGACAGGGCTGGCTACACCTTC
NA	TRBJ1-2	TRBD1	TRBV27	CASSKIRGLNGYTF	TGTGCCAGCAGTAAAATCAGGGGGCTTAATGGCTACACCTTC
NA	TRBJ1-4	NA	TRBV5-1	CASSFGRSFNEKLFF	TGCGCCAGCAGCTTCGGGAGGTCCTTTAATGAAAAACTGTTTTTT
once	TRBJ2-7	TRBD1	TRBV28	CASSPGQGVYGQYF	TGTGCCAGCAGTCCGGGACAGGGGGTTTACGGGCAGTACTTC
few	TRBJ1-2	TRBD1	TRBV6-5	CASSLTGNYGYTF	TGTGCCAGCAGTTTGACAGGGAACTATGGCTACACCTTC
NA	TRBJ2-2	TRBD1	TRBV5-1	CASSSSGGSNTGELFF	TGCGCCAGCAGCTCCTCAGGGGGCTCGAACACCGGGGAGCTGTTTTTT
few	TRBJ2-6	NA	TRBV19	CASSIPPGSGANVLTF	TGTGCCAGTAGTATCCCTCCAGGGTCTGGGGCCAACGTCCTGACTTTC
NA	TRBJ1-1	NA	TRBV5-6	CASRSRRRAEAFF	TGTGCCAGCAGAAGCAGGAGGAGGGCTGAAGCTTTCTTT
NA	TRBJ2-3	NA	TRBV5-4	CASSEGLGGTDTQYF	TGTGCCAGCAGCGAGGGACTCGGTGGGACAGATACGCAGTATTTT
NA	TRBJ1-1	NA	TRBV18	CASSPPLENTEAFF	TGTGCCAGCTCACCACCGTTGGAGAACACTGAAGCTTTCTTT
NA	TRBJ2-1	TRBD2	TRBV6-5	CASSPRAGGYNEQFF	TGTGCCAGCAGCCCCAGAGCGGGAGGCTACAATGAGCAGTTCTTC
NA	TRBJ2-1	TRBD2	TRBV19	CASSINLAGGYNEQFF	TGTGCCAGTAGTATAAACCTAGCGGGAGGGTACAATGAGCAGTTCTTC
NA	TRBJ2-5	NA	TRBV20-1	CSGQRQETQYF	TGCAGTGGTCAGCGGCAAGAGACCCAGTACTTC
NA	TRBJ1-4	TRBD1	TRBV6-5	CASSPQGGGSEKLFF	TGTGCCAGCAGTCCACAGGGGGGTGGGAGTGAAAAACTGTTTTTT
NA	TRBJ2-7	TRBD1	TRBV27	CASSRTGASYEQYF	TGTGCCAGCAGTCGGACAGGAGCCTCCTACGAGCAGTACTTC
once	TRBJ2-3	TRBD2	TRBV19	CASSILAGLPGDTQYF	TGTGCCAGTAGTATCCTAGCGGGGTTACCTGGAGATACGCAGTATTTT
NA	TRBJ1-5	NA	TRBV30	CAWSVLTDNQPQHF	TGTGCCTGGAGTGTATTGACCGACAATCAGCCCCAGCATTTT